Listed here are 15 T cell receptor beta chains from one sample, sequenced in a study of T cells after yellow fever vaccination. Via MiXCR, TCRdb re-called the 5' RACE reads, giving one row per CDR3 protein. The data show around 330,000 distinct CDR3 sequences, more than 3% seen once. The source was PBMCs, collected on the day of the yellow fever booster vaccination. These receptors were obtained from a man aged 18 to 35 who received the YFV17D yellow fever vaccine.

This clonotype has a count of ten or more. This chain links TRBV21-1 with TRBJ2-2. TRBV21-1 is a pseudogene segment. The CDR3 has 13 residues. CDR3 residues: CASSKGFTGELFF. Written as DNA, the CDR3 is TGTGCCAGCAGCAAGGGGTTCACCGGGGAGCTGTTTTTT.

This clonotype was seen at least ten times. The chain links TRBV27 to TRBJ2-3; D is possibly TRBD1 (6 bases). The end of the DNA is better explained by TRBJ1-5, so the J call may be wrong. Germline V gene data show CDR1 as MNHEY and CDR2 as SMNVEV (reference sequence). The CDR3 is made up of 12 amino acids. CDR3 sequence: CASIGGDGPQHF. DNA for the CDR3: TGTGCCAGCATAGGGGGGGATGGTCCGCAGCATTTT.

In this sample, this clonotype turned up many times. CDR3 loop: CASSEMWEQSYEQYV. The CDR3 bases are TGTGCCAGCAGTGAAATGTGGGAACAGAGCTACGAGCAGTACGTC. This sequence joins TRBV6-1 and TRBJ2-7, with unresolved D. Trimming cost V 2 bases and J 3 bases, with 14 bases left between them. Germline assignment: CDR1 MNHNS and CDR2 SASEGT. The CDR3 spans 15 residues.

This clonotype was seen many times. CDR3 loop: CASSRGREIYEQYV. CDR3 in DNA: TGCGCCAGCTCCCGGGGGCGTGAAATCTACGAGCAGTACGTC. V is TRBV5-1 and J is TRBJ2-7; D possibly matches TRBD1 or TRBD2 (6 bases each). Trimming stripped 7 bases from V and 3 bases from J, with 17 bases between. Germline lookup yields CDR1 SGHRS and CDR2 YFSETQ. The CDR3 covers 14 residues.

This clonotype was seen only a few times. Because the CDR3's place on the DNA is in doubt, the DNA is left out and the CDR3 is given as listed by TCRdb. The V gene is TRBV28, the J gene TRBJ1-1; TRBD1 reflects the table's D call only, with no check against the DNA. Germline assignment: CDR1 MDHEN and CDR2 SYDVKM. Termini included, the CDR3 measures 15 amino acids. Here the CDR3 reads CASSSSGRDGSRAFF.

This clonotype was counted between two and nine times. CDR3 in DNA: TGTGCCAGCAGTTACGGGGCCGCGGTTAGCGAGCAGTACGTC. This sequence encodes CASSYGAAVSEQYV. The chain links TRBV6-5 to TRBJ2-7, with D perhaps matching TRBD1 (5 bases). Germline assignment: CDR1 MNHEY and CDR2 SVGAGI. This CDR3 is 14 amino acids long. Trimming took off 2 bases at V and 6 bases at J, with 14 bases between the two ends.

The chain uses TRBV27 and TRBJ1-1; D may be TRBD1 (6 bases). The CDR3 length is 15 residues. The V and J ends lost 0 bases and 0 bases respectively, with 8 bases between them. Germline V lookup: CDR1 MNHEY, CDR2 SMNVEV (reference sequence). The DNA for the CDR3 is TGTGCCAGCAGTTTATCGGGGGGCCTGAACACTGAAGCTTTCTTT. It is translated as CASSLSGGLNTEAFF.

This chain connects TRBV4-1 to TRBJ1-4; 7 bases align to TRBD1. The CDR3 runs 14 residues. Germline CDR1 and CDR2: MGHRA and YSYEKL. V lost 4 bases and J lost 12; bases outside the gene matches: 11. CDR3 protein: CASSPTQQGWELFF. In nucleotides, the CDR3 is TGCGCCAGCAGCCCGACTCAACAGGGGTGGGAACTGTTTTTT.

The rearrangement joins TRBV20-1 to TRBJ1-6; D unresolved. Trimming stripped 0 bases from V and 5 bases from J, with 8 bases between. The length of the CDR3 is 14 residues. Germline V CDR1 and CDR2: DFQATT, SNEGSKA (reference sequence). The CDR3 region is CSARDRPDNSPLHF. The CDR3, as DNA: TGCAGTGCTAGAGACAGGCCGGATAATTCACCCCTCCACTTT.

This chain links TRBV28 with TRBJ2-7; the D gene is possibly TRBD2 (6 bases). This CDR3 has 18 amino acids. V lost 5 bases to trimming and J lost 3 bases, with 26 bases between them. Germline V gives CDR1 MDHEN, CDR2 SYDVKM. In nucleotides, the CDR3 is TGTGCCAGCAGTACCCTCGGGCGGGGCTTTTCCCACCACTACGAGCAGTACGTC. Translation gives CASSTLGRGFSHHYEQYV.

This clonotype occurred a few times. Here the CDR3 reads CASTSKGHLNTGELFF. The CDR3 nucleotides read TGTGCCAGCACCTCCAAAGGGCATTTAAACACCGGGGAGCTGTTTTTT. This chain connects TRBV6-2 or TRBV6-3 to TRBJ2-2; D is ambiguous. CDR1 is MNHEY, CDR2 SVGEGT, per germline. V was shortened by 7 bases and J by 2 bases, with 17 bases between the two germline ends. The CDR3 totals 16 residues.

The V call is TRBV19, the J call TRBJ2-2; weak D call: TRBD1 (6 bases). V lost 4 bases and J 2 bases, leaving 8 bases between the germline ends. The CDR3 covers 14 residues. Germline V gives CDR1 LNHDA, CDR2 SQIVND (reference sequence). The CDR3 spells CASSKTGNTGELFF. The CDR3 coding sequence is TGTGCCAGTAGTAAGACAGGAAACACCGGGGAGCTGTTTTTT. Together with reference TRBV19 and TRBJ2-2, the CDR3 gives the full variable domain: DGGITQSPKYLFRKEGQNVTLSCEQNLNHDAMYWYRQDPGQGLRLIYYSQIVNDFQKGDIAEGYSVSREKKESFPLTVTSAQKNPTAFYLCASSKTGNTGELFFGEGSRLTVL.

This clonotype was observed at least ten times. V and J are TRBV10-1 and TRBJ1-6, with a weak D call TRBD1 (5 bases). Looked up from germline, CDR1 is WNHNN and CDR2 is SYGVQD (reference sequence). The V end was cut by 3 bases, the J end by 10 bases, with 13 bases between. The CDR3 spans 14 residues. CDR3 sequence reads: CASSERYGDSPLHF. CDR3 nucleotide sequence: TGCGCCAGCAGTGAACGGTATGGGGACTCACCCCTCCACTTT.

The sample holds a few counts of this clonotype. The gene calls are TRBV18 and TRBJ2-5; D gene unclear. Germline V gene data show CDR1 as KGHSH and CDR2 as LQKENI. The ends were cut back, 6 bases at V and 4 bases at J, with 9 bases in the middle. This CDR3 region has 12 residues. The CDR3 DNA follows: TGTGCCAGCTCCCCGACGTCAGAGACCCAGTACTTC. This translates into CASSPTSETQYF. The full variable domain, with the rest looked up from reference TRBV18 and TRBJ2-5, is NAGVMQNPRHLVRRRGQEARLRCSPMKGHSHVYWYRQLPEEGLKFMVYLQKENIIDESGMPKERFSAEFPKEGPSILRIQQVVRGDSAAYFCASSPTSETQYFGPGTRLLVL.

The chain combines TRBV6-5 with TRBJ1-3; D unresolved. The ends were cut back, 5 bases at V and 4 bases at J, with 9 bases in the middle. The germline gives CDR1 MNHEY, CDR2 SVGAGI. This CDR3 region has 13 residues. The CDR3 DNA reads TGTGCCAGCAGTCCCTTCGGGGGAAACACCATATATTTT. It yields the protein CASSPFGGNTIYF.